This entry lists 26 T cell receptor beta chains sequenced from one sample in a study of T-cell memory formation after mild COVID-19. TCRdb re-called the 5' RACE reads through MiXCR, storing one row per CDR3 protein. The table has 450,000 to 650,000 distinct CDR3 sequences, about 22% seen once. Material: PBMCs or a T cell subset sorted from them (not recorded which). The receptor set was obtained from an adult woman who had mild COVID-19 (a few samples of this study predate the infection). Cell type and time point are not known.

The chain recombines TRBV12-3 or TRBV12-4 with TRBJ2-2, with 10 bases aligning to TRBD2. Trimming took 4 bases from V and 2 from J; bases not matched to a gene: 4. This CDR3 comprises 16 residues. CDR3 bases: TGTGCCAGCAGTTGGGTACTAGCGGGAAACACCGGGGAGCTGTTTTTT. Encoded protein: CASSWVLAGNTGELFF.

This clonotype occurred a few times. The chain couples TRBV9 to TRBJ2-1; 14 bases are shared with TRBD2. The CDR3 spans 21 residues. CDR1 is SGDLS, CDR2 YYNGEE, per germline. V lost 0 bases and J lost 0; bases outside the gene matches: 11. The CDR3 sequence is CASSVENRIGTSGSSYNEQFF. The CDR3 DNA sequence: TGTGCCAGCAGCGTAGAGAACAGGATCGGGACTAGCGGGAGCTCCTACAATGAGCAGTTCTTC.

V gene TRBV3-1 combines with J gene TRBJ1-6, with TRBD1 identical over 8 bases. The CDR3 is made up of 16 amino acids. Trimming at V came to 0 bases and at J to 10 bases, leaving 8 bases not matched to a gene. In germline, CDR1 is LGHDT, CDR2 YNNKEL (reference sequence). The CDR3 loop reads CASSQEWTGWNSPLHF. In DNA form, the CDR3 reads TGTGCCAGCAGCCAAGAGTGGACAGGGTGGAACTCACCCCTCCACTTT.

This chain uses TRBV6-4 with TRBJ1-5; perhaps TRBD1 as D (6 bases). Trimming shortened V by 1 base and J by 2 bases, and 24 bases separated the two germline ends. The V gene's germline CDR1 is MRHNA and CDR2 SNTAGT. The CDR3 has 20 residues. CDR3 DNA sequence: TGTGCCAGCAGTGACTTAGTGGGTGACAGGCCGAAGGTGGGCAATCAGCCCCAGCATTTT. It specifies CASSDLVGDRPKVGNQPQHF.

This clonotype was counted ten times or more. The genes are TRBV27 and TRBJ1-2, with D possibly matching TRBD1 (6 bases). V was clipped by 2 bases and J by 6 bases, with 22 bases between them. The CDR3 length is 17 residues. Germline assignment: CDR1 MNHEY and CDR2 SMNVEV (reference sequence). This chain's CDR3 is CASSLIFRGGPGHGYTF. As DNA, the CDR3 is TGTGCCAGCAGTTTAATATTTCGTGGGGGGCCAGGGCATGGCTACACCTTC.

This sequence joins TRBV12-3 or TRBV12-4 and TRBJ1-1; 8 bases agree with TRBD1. The junction had 14 bases not matched to a gene; V was cut back by 4 bases and J by 7 bases. The CDR3 spans 16 residues. The CDR3 coding sequence is TGTGCCAGCAGTTCGTACGGTGACAGGGGAACAGTTGAAGCTTTCTTT. Translating it yields CASSSYGDRGTVEAFF.

The V call is TRBV7-6, the J call TRBJ2-5; D gene ambiguous. The V end lost 5 bases, the J end lost 5 bases, and 12 bases lay between the germline ends. CDR3 length equals 13 residues. The germline V gene encodes CDR1 SGHVS and CDR2 FNYEAQ. DNA for the CDR3: TGTGCCAGCAGCCGAGCCGTGGTGGAGACCCAGTACTTC. This gives the protein CASSRAVVETQYF.

This chain joins TRBV12-3 or TRBV12-4 and TRBJ2-1; 7 bases align to TRBD2. V lost 7 bases, J lost 5 bases, and 14 bases stayed unmatched. CDR3 length: 16 amino acids. In DNA, the CDR3 is TGTGCCAGCACCGCGACGTCCGCGGGAGTGAACAATGAGCAGTTCTTC. Translated: CASTATSAGVNNEQFF.

This chain links TRBV11-2 with TRBJ1-3; tentative D call: TRBD1 (5 bases). This CDR3 has 19 amino acids. Germline V gene lookup returns CDR1 SGHAT and CDR2 FQNNGV. V lost 4 bases, J lost 0 bases, and 22 bases lay in between. CDR3 region: CASSSRSGRGKNSGNTIYF. In DNA form, the CDR3 reads TGTGCCAGCAGCTCCCGCTCTGGAAGGGGCAAAAACTCTGGAAACACCATATATTTT.

The chain combines TRBV11-2 with TRBJ1-1; D unclear. CDR1 is SGHAT and CDR2 is FQNNGV in the germline V gene. V was trimmed by 1 base and J by 0 bases, leaving 9 bases between them. CDR3 length: 15 amino acids. CDR3 DNA sequence: TGTGCCAGCAGCTTAGCAGCCCTAGTGAACACTGAAGCTTTCTTT. It specifies CASSLAALVNTEAFF. Complete variable domain (other parts from reference TRBV11-2 and TRBJ1-1): EAGVAQSPRYKIIEKRQSVAFWCNPISGHATLYWYQQILGQGPKLLIQFQNNGVVDDSQLPKDRFSAERLKGVDSTLKIQPAKLEDSAVYLCASSLAALVNTEAFFGQGTRLTVV.

This rearrangement joins TRBV7-2 to TRBJ2-6; 8 bases map to TRBD1. The length of the CDR3 is 17 residues. Losses at the gene ends were 4 bases for V and 4 bases for J; bases not matched to a gene: 9. Germline lookup yields CDR1 SGHTA and CDR2 FQGNSA. The CDR3 is CASSSGQAARGANVLTF. CDR3 in DNA: TGTGCCAGCAGCTCGGGACAGGCGGCGCGCGGGGCCAACGTCCTGACTTTC.

This chain links TRBV7-9 with TRBJ2-5; D not certain. CDR3 length equals 13 residues. V dropped 3 bases and J dropped 2 bases, with 7 bases sitting between them. From germline, CDR1 is SEHNR and CDR2 FQNEAQ (reference sequence). CDR3 bases: TGTGCCAGCAGCTTTCCAGGACAAGAGACCCAGTACTTC. Its protein product is CASSFPGQETQYF.

The V gene is TRBV24-1, the J gene TRBJ2-1; 15 positions match TRBD2. V lost 3 bases to trimming and J lost 1 base; unmatched junction nucleotides: 9. The CDR3 runs 20 residues. Germline V lookup: CDR1 KGHDR, CDR2 SFDVKD. The CDR3: CATSDPGLAGGSRSYNEQFF. CDR3 coding DNA: TGTGCCACCAGTGATCCGGGACTAGCGGGAGGTAGTAGGTCCTACAATGAGCAGTTCTTC.

This clonotype was picked up a small number of times. The chain uses TRBV15 and TRBJ2-3; possibly TRBD2 for D (5 bases). The CDR3 is made up of 14 amino acids. In germline, CDR1 is LNHNV, CDR2 YYDKDF (reference sequence). Trimming pared 0 bases from V and 4 bases from J, leaving 8 bases between. The CDR3 region is CATSRDKRADTQYF. For the CDR3, the DNA is TGTGCCACCAGCAGAGATAAGAGGGCAGATACGCAGTATTTT.

The chain joins TRBV4-3 to TRBJ1-3; maybe TRBD1 (5 bases). The CDR3 covers 17 residues. Germline-derived CDR1 and CDR2 are LGHNA and YSLEER. V shed 0 bases and J shed 0 bases, with 12 bases lying between them. The CDR3 sequence is CASSQEEAGFSGNTIYF. CDR3 coding DNA: TGCGCCAGCAGCCAAGAAGAAGCAGGGTTCTCTGGAAACACCATATATTTT.

J is TRBJ2-7 and V is TRBV5-1; 7 bases are shared with TRBD1. Germline lookup yields CDR1 SGHRS and CDR2 YFSETQ. The CDR3 runs to 13 residues. The trim removed 4 bases at V and 5 bases at J, leaving 6 bases unmatched. As DNA, the CDR3 is TGCGCCAGCAGCCAACAGGGGTCCCACGAGCAGTACTTC. Its protein is CASSQQGSHEQYF.

CDR3 in amino acids: CSAQGLVAYEQYF. DNA for the CDR3: TGCAGTGCTCAGGGACTAGTGGCCTACGAGCAGTACTTC. This chain uses TRBV20-1 with TRBJ2-7; 8 bases fit TRBD2. The CDR3 runs to 13 residues. V dropped 5 bases and J dropped 2; count of bases not matched to a gene: 5. Looked up from germline, CDR1 is DFQATT and CDR2 is SNEGSKA (reference sequence).

This chain connects TRBV12-3 or TRBV12-4 to TRBJ2-3, with D unclear. The CDR3 loop spans 15 amino acids. V was clipped by 4 bases and J by 0 bases, with 11 bases between them. In DNA form, the CDR3 reads TGTGCCAGCAGTTCGAGACCTACTAGCACAGATACGCAGTATTTT. Its translation is CASSSRPTSTDTQYF.

This chain joins TRBV7-9 and TRBJ2-1; 10 nucleotides line up with TRBD2. In germline, CDR1 is SEHNR, CDR2 FQNEAQ (reference sequence). Trimming cost V 5 bases and J 6 bases; bases outside gene matches: 7. This CDR3 is 15 amino acids long. The CDR3 DNA reads as TGTGCCAGCAGCCCCCTAGCGGGAGTTTCCAATGAGCAGTTCTTC. It specifies CASSPLAGVSNEQFF.

This clonotype was detected a few times. The chain couples TRBV24-1 to TRBJ2-2; the D gene is possibly TRBD1 (5 bases). The V and J ends lost 5 bases and 1 base respectively, with 7 bases between them. This CDR3 has 14 residues. Germline values: CDR1 KGHDR, CDR2 SFDVKD. The CDR3 is CATSGGQNTGELFF. CDR3 bases: TGTGCCACCAGTGGCGGACAGAACACCGGGGAGCTGTTTTTT.

This clonotype has only a few counts. The chain uses TRBV18 and TRBJ2-7; 11 bases are a match to TRBD2. The CDR3 sequence is 16 residues long. CDR1 and CDR2 from the germline V gene are KGHSH and LQKENI. With 3 bases clipped from V and 5 bases from J, the junction kept 9 bases outside the gene matches. CDR3 residues: CASSPSLAGGVDEQYF. CDR3 nucleotides: TGTGCCAGCTCACCGAGCCTAGCGGGAGGAGTCGACGAGCAGTACTTC.

The chain links TRBV19 to TRBJ2-1; 8 nucleotides agree with TRBD2. CDR3 length: 16 residues. Germline V gene data show CDR1 as LNHDA and CDR2 as SQIVND (reference sequence). J gave up 5 bases and V 5 bases, and 11 bases lay outside the gene matches. The chain's CDR3 is CASSAGGTTLHNEQFF. DNA for the CDR3: TGTGCCAGTAGTGCGGGGGGCACAACGCTACACAATGAGCAGTTCTTC.

J is TRBJ2-7 and V is TRBV7-9, with D maybe TRBD1 (6 bases). Per germline, CDR1 SEHNR and CDR2 FQNEAQ (reference sequence). Trimming removed 6 bases at V and 0 bases at J, with 15 bases between. This CDR3 spans 15 amino acids. The CDR3, as DNA: TGTGCCAGCAGGCAAGGTGGACAGCCCTCCTACGAGCAGTACTTC. Protein: CASRQGGQPSYEQYF.

J is TRBJ2-7 and V is TRBV6-5; D may be TRBD1 (5 bases). Trimming removed 0 bases from V and 2 bases from J, with 14 bases in between. Per the germline V gene, CDR1 is MNHEY and CDR2 is SVGAGI. The CDR3 is 16 residues long. The CDR3 reads CASSYSRWQTAYEQYF. The CDR3, as DNA: TGTGCCAGCAGTTACTCGCGGTGGCAGACAGCCTACGAGCAGTACTTC.

Only one count was recorded for this clonotype. The chain uses TRBV9 and TRBJ1-2; TRBD1 matches at 8 bases. This CDR3 is built from 14 residues. Germline CDR1 and CDR2: SGDLS and YYNGEE. The V segment lost 3 bases and the J segment 7 bases; nucleotides outside the gene matches: 8. CDR3 in amino acids: CASSGGQGFFGYTF. The CDR3 DNA is TGTGCCAGCAGCGGAGGACAGGGCTTTTTTGGCTACACCTTC.

The genes are TRBV6-6 and TRBJ2-1; perhaps TRBD2 as D (6 bases). V gave up 5 bases and J gave up 7 bases, with 15 bases separating them. The germline gives CDR1 MNHNY, CDR2 SVGAGI (reference sequence). The CDR3 covers 14 residues. This CDR3 reads CASSPGAKINEQFF. CDR3 sequence (DNA): TGTGCCAGCAGTCCGGGAGCTAAGATAAATGAGCAGTTCTTC.